The 14 T cell receptor beta chains presented below share a single source sample, sequenced in a study of blood T cell repertoires in COVID-19. Sequenced by immunoSEQ multiplex PCR; TCRdb stores in-frame clones only, minus some. The table shows about 120,000 clones, with more than 85% occurring only once. The sample was peripheral blood. Receptors were obtained from a human donor with acute or convalescent COVID-19. The donor label of this sample is uncertain.

Only a few counts were recorded for this clone. CDR3 protein: CASSALAVNTGELFF. The CDR3 DNA follows: TGTGCCAGCAGCGCACTAGCGGTGAACACCGGGGAGCTGTTTTTT. The chain carries TRBV11-2 and TRBJ2-2; TRBD2 matches 8 bases. Germline V gives CDR1 SGHAT, CDR2 FQNNGV. Trimming took 5 bases from V and 1 from J; bases not matched to a gene: 3. The CDR3 sequence is 15 residues long. The whole variable domain, filled in from reference TRBV11-2 and TRBJ2-2, reads EAGVAQSPRYKIIEKRQSVAFWCNPISGHATLYWYQQILGQGPKLLIQFQNNGVVDDSQLPKDRFSAERLKGVDSTLKIQPAKLEDSAVYLCASSALAVNTGELFFGEGSRLTVL.

The V call is TRBV4-3, the J call TRBJ2-6; possible D gene TRBD2, 6 bases. From germline, CDR1 is LGHNA and CDR2 YSLEER. CDR3 length equals 19 residues. Trimming took 0 bases from V and 4 from J, leaving 19 bases between them. The CDR3 loop is CASSQDLGDSAAGANVLTF. In DNA form, the CDR3 reads TGCGCCAGCAGCCAAGATCTCGGGGACTCGGCTGCCGGGGCCAACGTCCTGACTTTC.

This clone qualifies as large. In nucleotides, the CDR3 is TGTGCCAGCAGCCAAGAATGGAGGACGGTCTCCTACGAGCAGTACTTC. It is translated as CASSQEWRTVSYEQYF. This chain uses TRBV3-1 (or the pseudogene TRBV3-2) with TRBJ2-7; possible D gene TRBD2, 5 bases. CDR3 size: 16 residues. The germline gives CDR1 LGHDT, CDR2 YNNKEL (reference sequence). Trimming removed 0 bases from V and 0 bases from J, with 12 bases in between.

This rearrangement joins TRBV19 to TRBJ1-1; D is uncertain. Germline V gene lookup returns CDR1 LNHDA and CDR2 SQIVND (reference sequence). The CDR3 length is 11 residues. V lost 8 bases, J lost 8 bases, and 12 bases lay in between. The CDR3 nucleotides read TGTGCCAGTGCCCGGGAGCCAGAAGCTTTCTTT. Amino acid sequence: CASAREPEAFF.

J is TRBJ1-4 and V is TRBV10-3, with D possibly being TRBD1 (5 bases). V dropped 2 bases and J dropped 3 bases, with 16 bases sitting between them. Germline CDR1 reads ENHRY; CDR2 reads SYGVKD. The CDR3 covers 17 residues. The CDR3 DNA reads as TGTGCCATCAGTGAGACTTTCACGGGACTGTCTAATGAAAAACTGTTTTTT. This codes for CAISETFTGLSNEKLFF.

In its sample, this clone was seen once. This chain uses TRBV9 with TRBJ1-5; TRBD1 might be the D (5 bases). This CDR3 contains 14 residues. Germline CDR1 is SGDLS and CDR2 is YYNGEE. V dropped 1 base and J dropped 5 bases, with 10 bases sitting between them. The CDR3 spells CASSVSGWDQPQHF. The CDR3 DNA is TGTGCCAGCAGCGTATCAGGGTGGGATCAGCCCCAGCATTTT.

The rearrangement joins TRBV27 to TRBJ2-1, with 7 bases identical to TRBD1. Germline V lookup: CDR1 MNHEY, CDR2 SMNVEV (reference sequence). CDR3 size: 16 residues. The ends lost 5 bases at V and 6 bases at J; junction bases unmatched: 13. The CDR3 loop is CASSLIGTARTNEQFF. As DNA, the CDR3 is TGTGCCAGCAGTCTCATCGGGACAGCCCGGACCAATGAGCAGTTCTTC.

The chain is built from TRBV6-5 and TRBJ2-1; D uncertain. The CDR3 covers 14 residues. The V gene lost 8 bases and the J gene lost 0 bases, with 11 bases spanning the gap. Per germline, CDR1 MNHEY and CDR2 SVGAGI. CDR3 sequence: CASVPTNSYNEQFF. The CDR3, as DNA: TGTGCCAGCGTCCCTACCAACTCCTACAATGAGCAGTTCTTC.

The chain is built from TRBV7-2 and TRBJ2-3, with a weak D call TRBD2 (5 bases). This CDR3 has 17 amino acids. Trimming removed 0 bases from V and 2 bases from J, with 15 bases in between. The germline CDR1 and CDR2 sequences are SGHTA and FQGNSA. CDR3 region: CASSLAGSGGSTDTQYF. In nucleotides, the CDR3 is TGTGCCAGCAGCTTAGCGGGTAGTGGCGGGTCCACAGATACGCAGTATTTT.

This clone was seen more than once but under ten times. The chain employs TRBV7-3 and TRBJ2-3; TRBD2 matches 8 bases. V gave up 5 bases and J gave up 2 bases; unmatched junction bases: 21. The CDR3 is 20 amino acids. Germline V gene data show CDR1 as SGHTA and CDR2 as FQGTGA. The chain's CDR3 is CASSTRPGLGPGGITDTQYF. DNA for the CDR3: TGTGCCAGCAGCACCCGCCCGGGACTAGGGCCGGGAGGGATCACAGATACGCAGTATTTT.

This chain links TRBV4-2 with TRBJ1-2, with 8 bases fitting TRBD1. The junction had 3 bases not matched to a gene; V was cut back by 0 bases and J by 0 bases. Germline V CDR1 and CDR2: LGHNA, YNFKEQ. The CDR3 runs to 16 residues. The CDR3 region has the DNA TGTGCCAGCAGCCAAGACAGGGGGCCGACTAACTATGGCTACACCTTC. Its protein product is CASSQDRGPTNYGYTF.

The CDR3 nucleotides read TGCAGTGCTAGCGGGGGGGTCGGCTACACCTTC. Protein sequence: CSASGGVGYTF. The V and J genes are TRBV20-1 and TRBJ1-2; a weak D match, TRBD1 (5 bases). The CDR3 extends over 11 amino acids. Looked up from germline, CDR1 is DFQATT and CDR2 is SNEGSKA (reference sequence). V shed 3 bases and J shed 8 bases, with 10 bases lying between them.

V and J are TRBV28 and TRBJ1-5; unclear D gene. Looked up from germline, CDR1 is MDHEN and CDR2 is SYDVKM. The length of the CDR3 is 11 residues. V was cut by 9 bases and J by 3 bases, with 6 bases left in between. The CDR3 region is CASQSNQPQHF. The CDR3 nucleotides are TGTGCCAGTCAGTCCAATCAGCCCCAGCATTTT.

The rearrangement links TRBV7-2 to TRBJ2-5; D possibly corresponds to TRBD2 (6 bases). The CDR3 loop spans 15 amino acids. Germline V gene lookup returns CDR1 SGHTA and CDR2 FQGNSA. The V end was cut by 3 bases, the J end by 3 bases, with 14 bases between. The chain's CDR3 is CASSLTSRMEETQYF. The CDR3 bases are TGTGCCAGCAGCTTGACTAGTCGGATGGAAGAGACCCAGTACTTC. The full variable domain, with the rest looked up from reference TRBV7-2 and TRBJ2-5, is GAGVSQSPSNKVTEKGKDVELRCDPISGHTALYWYRQSLGQGLEFLIYFQGNSAPDKSGLPSDRFSAERTGGSVSTLTIQRTQQEDSAVYLCASSLTSRMEETQYFGPGTRLLVL.